The rows below give T cell receptor beta chains drawn from one sample of a study of shared clonotypes between healthy human individuals. TCRdb's copy holds only in-frame clones and misses some; the assay was immunoSEQ multiplex PCR. The profile covers roughly 1.4 million clones, with about 98.5% appearing a single time and approximately 0.38% taken by the ten largest. The specimen was naive CD4+ T cells sorted from blood. These receptors all come from a man aged 25-45 years in good health. CDR3s include the opening cysteine and the closing phenylalanine or tryptophan. The D gene is left open where the match is weak. Size is omitted from some rows. Given values are once, few, many or a class for expanded clones.

V: TRBV7-8; D: NA; J: TRBJ2-1; size: NA; DNA: TGTGCCAGCAGCTTGAACGACAATGAGCAGTTCTTC; CDR3: CASSLNDNEQFF
V: TRBV10-3; D: TRBD1; J: TRBJ2-7; size: NA; DNA: TGTGCCATCAGCCGACAGGGGGCAAGATACGAGCAGTACTTC; CDR3: CAISRQGARYEQYF
V: TRBV10-3; D: TRBD1; J: TRBJ1-2; size: NA; DNA: TGTGCCATCAGTGGGACAGGGAATGGCTACACCTTC; CDR3: CAISGTGNGYTF
V: TRBV28; D: NA; J: TRBJ1-4; size: NA; DNA: TGTGCCAGCATCAGAAGGGACCGCGGGGAACTGTTTTTT; CDR3: CASIRRDRGELFF
V: TRBV6-4; D: TRBD2; J: TRBJ2-1; size: NA; DNA: TGTGCCAGCAGTGTTCTAGCGGGATATTACAATGAGCAGTTCTTC; CDR3: CASSVLAGYYNEQFF
V: TRBV7-8; D: TRBD2; J: TRBJ2-2; size: once; DNA: TGTGCCAGCAGCCACGGACTAGCGGAGGGGACCGGGGAGCTGTTTTTT; CDR3: CASSHGLAEGTGELFF
V: TRBV20-1; D: NA; J: TRBJ2-7; size: NA; DNA: TGCAGTGCGCAGGATCCCGTCGAGCAGTACTTC; CDR3: CSAQDPVEQYF
V: TRBV27; D: TRBD1; J: TRBJ1-1; size: NA; DNA: TGTGCCAGCAGTTTATCGGCAGGGGACAGGGGACTGAACACTGAAGCTTTCTTT; CDR3: CASSLSAGDRGLNTEAFF
V: TRBV18; D: NA; J: TRBJ1-5; size: NA; DNA: TGTGCCAGCTCACCTGGGTTTCAAAATCAGCCCCAGCATTTT; CDR3: CASSPGFQNQPQHF
V: TRBV5-4; D: TRBD1; J: TRBJ2-1; size: NA; DNA: TGTGCCAGCGGGACAGGGGGTTCCTACAATGAGCAGTTCTTC; CDR3: CASGTGGSYNEQFF
V: TRBV2; D: TRBD2; J: TRBJ2-7; size: NA; DNA: TGTGCCAGCAGTGGTACCAGCGGGAGGGCCCTGCCCTACGAGCAGTACTTC; CDR3: CASSGTSGRALPYEQYF
V: TRBV6-1; D: NA; J: TRBJ2-7; size: NA; DNA: TGTGCCAGCAGTGCATATGGGCCCAGGGACGAGCAGTACTTC; CDR3: CASSAYGPRDEQYF
V: TRBV7-9; D: NA; J: TRBJ2-2; size: NA; DNA: TGTGCCAGCAGCTTAGTAGTCCGGGAGCTGTTTTTT; CDR3: CASSLVVRELFF
V: TRBV5-6; D: NA; J: TRBJ2-2; size: NA; DNA: TGTGCCAGCAGCTTGTTTGGGACGGTGGGGAGCACCGGGGAGCTGTTTTTT; CDR3: CASSLFGTVGSTGELFF
V: TRBV11-2; D: TRBD2; J: TRBJ2-7; size: NA; DNA: TGTGCCAGCAGCTCAGGCCGGGGGGAAAGCGGAATCCAGCAGTACTTC; CDR3: CASSSGRGESGIQQYF
V: TRBV18; D: NA; J: TRBJ2-7; size: NA; DNA: TGTGCCAGCTCACCCCAGCCCTACGAGCAGTACTTC; CDR3: CASSPQPYEQYF
V: TRBV12-5; D: NA; J: TRBJ2-3; size: NA; DNA: TGTGCTAGTGGTTTGAACCAGGGCACAGATACGCAGTATTTT; CDR3: CASGLNQGTDTQYF
V: TRBV5-1; D: NA; J: TRBJ1-1; size: once; DNA: TGCGCCAGCAGAAGGGAGCTTAACACTGAAGCTTTCTTT; CDR3: CASRRELNTEAFF
V: TRBV10-3; D: NA; J: TRBJ1-5; size: NA; DNA: TGTGCCATCAGTGACCCCTTTAGCAATCAGCCCCAGCATTTT; CDR3: CAISDPFSNQPQHF
V: TRBV28; D: TRBD1; J: TRBJ2-5; size: NA; DNA: TGTGCCAGCAGTCGAGGGGGCGCGAGTCAAGAGACCCAGTACTTC; CDR3: CASSRGGASQETQYF
V: TRBV5-1; D: NA; J: TRBJ2-3; size: once; DNA: TGCGCCAGTACCGTGCAGGGGAGCACAGATACGCAGTATTTT; CDR3: CASTVQGSTDTQYF
V: TRBV29-1; D: NA; J: TRBJ1-4; size: NA; DNA: TGCAGCGTTGAAGTGATGGGCAGGGTTCGAAAACTGTTTTTT; CDR3: CSVEVMGRVRKLFF
V: TRBV11-2; D: NA; J: TRBJ2-3; size: NA; DNA: TGTGCCAGCAGCTTAGCTAGCGCCGCGTACACAGATACGCAGTATTTT; CDR3: CASSLASAAYTDTQYF
V: TRBV19; D: TRBD2; J: TRBJ2-3; size: NA; DNA: TGTGCCAGTAGTATAAGAAGGACTAGCGGGAGGGCCACGGCAGATACGCAGTATTTT; CDR3: CASSIRRTSGRATADTQYF
V: TRBV18; D: NA; J: TRBJ2-2; size: NA; DNA: TGTGCCAGCTCACCAAAGGCGGGTCCGGCCGGGGAGCTGTTTTTT; CDR3: CASSPKAGPAGELFF
V: TRBV5-1; D: NA; J: TRBJ2-7; size: NA; DNA: TGCGCCAGCAGCCGGGGGAGTGGGGAAGAGCAGTACTTC; CDR3: CASSRGSGEEQYF
V: TRBV5-1; D: TRBD2; J: TRBJ2-2; size: once; DNA: TGCGCCAGCAGCTTGGCTGGGACTAGCGCTTCGACCGGGGAGCTGTTTTTT; CDR3: CASSLAGTSASTGELFF
V: TRBV5-1; D: TRBD2; J: TRBJ2-1; size: NA; DNA: TGCGCCAGCAGCGCCACTAGCGGGGCCTCCTACAATGAGCAGTTCTTC; CDR3: CASSATSGASYNEQFF
V: TRBV6-4; D: NA; J: TRBJ2-7; size: NA; DNA: TGTGCCAGCAGTGAGACTGGGGGGACCCCATCGGTCGAGCAGTACTTC; CDR3: CASSETGGTPSVEQYF
V: TRBV10-2; D: NA; J: TRBJ2-5; size: NA; DNA: TGCGCCAGCAGTGAGGCTTTACTGGGGAGTCGGCAAGAGACCCAGTACTTC; CDR3: CASSEALLGSRQETQYF
V: TRBV29-1; D: NA; J: TRBJ2-2; size: NA; DNA: TGCAGCGGTGCCGGGCAGAACACCGGGGAGCTGTTTTTT; CDR3: CSGAGQNTGELFF
V: TRBV29-1; D: TRBD2; J: TRBJ2-3; size: NA; DNA: TGCAGCGTTCCAGGCGGGAGTATTACAGATACGCAGTATTTT; CDR3: CSVPGGSITDTQYF
V: TRBV19; D: NA; J: TRBJ1-1; size: NA; DNA: TGTGCCAGTAGTATCCGGACCCGCCGAGGCACTGAAGCTTTCTTT; CDR3: CASSIRTRRGTEAFF
V: TRBV10-3; D: TRBD2; J: TRBJ2-7; size: NA; DNA: TGTGCCGCCCGCGCACTAGCGGGAGTCCACGAGCAGTACTTC; CDR3: CAARALAGVHEQYF
V: TRBV5-1; D: TRBD2; J: TRBJ2-1; size: NA; DNA: TGCGCCAGCAGCTTGGGACTAGCGGGAGGCTATTCCTACAATGAGCAGTTCTTC; CDR3: CASSLGLAGGYSYNEQFF
V: TRBV29-1; D: NA; J: TRBJ2-3; size: NA; DNA: TGCAGCGTGTCAGACACCTACACAGATACGCAGTATTTT; CDR3: CSVSDTYTDTQYF
V: TRBV6-4; D: TRBD1; J: TRBJ2-7; size: NA; DNA: TGTGCCAGCAGTGACCCACCTTCGGGGGACAGGGTAGGTATTTTCCCCTACGAGCAGTACTTC; CDR3: CASSDPPSGDRVGIFPYEQYF
V: TRBV11-2; D: NA; J: TRBJ2-5; size: NA; DNA: TGTGCCAGCAGCTTTGGAGGGACAGAGACCCAGTACTTC; CDR3: CASSFGGTETQYF
V: TRBV28; D: NA; J: TRBJ2-5; size: NA; DNA: TGTGCCAGCAGTTTGCCCACAACAGGGTTAGAGACCCAGTACTTC; CDR3: CASSLPTTGLETQYF
V: TRBV29-1; D: NA; J: TRBJ2-1; size: NA; DNA: TGCAGCGCCAGAACGCGGGGAAAGAATGAGCAGTTCTTC; CDR3: CSARTRGKNEQFF
V: TRBV18; D: TRBD1; J: TRBJ1-2; size: NA; DNA: TGTGCCAGCTCACCTCCGGACAGGAGGGTTAACTATGGCTACACCTTC; CDR3: CASSPPDRRVNYGYTF
V: TRBV5-1; D: TRBD1; J: TRBJ1-1; size: NA; DNA: TGCGCCAGCAGCCACGGGACAGGGAACACTGAAGCTTTCTTT; CDR3: CASSHGTGNTEAFF
V: TRBV25-1; D: TRBD1; J: TRBJ2-7; size: NA; DNA: TGTGCCAGCAGCCGGACAGGCCTCTACGAGCAGTACTTC; CDR3: CASSRTGLYEQYF
V: TRBV27; D: TRBD1; J: TRBJ2-7; size: NA; DNA: TGTGCCAGCAGTCGTGGGACAGGCAAATACGAGCAGTACTTC; CDR3: CASSRGTGKYEQYF
V: TRBV7-9; D: NA; J: TRBJ2-7; size: NA; DNA: TGTGCCAGCAGCTTAGTACCCGGGACGGGTGGCGGGCAGTACTTC; CDR3: CASSLVPGTGGGQYF
V: TRBV7-2; D: NA; J: TRBJ2-7; size: NA; DNA: TGTGCCAGCAGCCCCCGCTCGGGTAACGAGCAGTACTTC; CDR3: CASSPRSGNEQYF
V: TRBV10-3; D: NA; J: TRBJ2-5; size: once; DNA: TGTGCCATCAGACTAGTTGGGCGAGAAGAGACCCAGTACTTC; CDR3: CAIRLVGREETQYF
V: TRBV7-2; D: TRBD1; J: TRBJ1-5; size: NA; DNA: TGTGCCAGCAGCCCTGACAGGGGATTTAGCAATCAGCCCCAGCATTTT; CDR3: CASSPDRGFSNQPQHF
V: TRBV6-1; D: NA; J: TRBJ1-2; size: NA; DNA: TGTGCCAGCAGTGCCGGCTATGGCTACACCTTC; CDR3: CASSAGYGYTF
V: TRBV7-2; D: NA; J: TRBJ2-5; size: NA; DNA: TGTGCCAGCAGCTTGGTGTGGCAAGAGACCCAGTACTTC; CDR3: CASSLVWQETQYF
V: TRBV6-4; D: NA; J: TRBJ2-7; size: NA; DNA: TGTGCCAGCAGTGACTCCTGGATTAAAACCTACGAGCAGTACTTC; CDR3: CASSDSWIKTYEQYF
V: TRBV5-1; D: NA; J: TRBJ2-3; size: NA; DNA: TGCGCCAGCAGCTTGTTGGGACAAAGCACAGATACGCAGTATTTT; CDR3: CASSLLGQSTDTQYF
V: TRBV5-1; D: TRBD1; J: TRBJ1-2; size: NA; DNA: TGCGCCAGCAGCTATAGGACAGGGGACTACACCTTC; CDR3: CASSYRTGDYTF
V: TRBV2; D: NA; J: TRBJ1-2; size: NA; DNA: TGTGCCAGCAGTCCTATCAAAGGCTATGGCTACACCTTC; CDR3: CASSPIKGYGYTF
V: TRBV6-5; D: NA; J: TRBJ2-7; size: NA; DNA: TGTGCCAGCAGTAAGACCACTACCGGGAGCTACGAGCAGTACTTC; CDR3: CASSKTTTGSYEQYF
V: TRBV18; D: NA; J: TRBJ2-2; size: NA; DNA: TGTGCCAGCTCACCAATGCCTCCCGTCCTGAACACCGGGGAGCTGTTTTTT; CDR3: CASSPMPPVLNTGELFF
V: TRBV7-9; D: TRBD1; J: TRBJ1-4; size: NA; DNA: TGTGCCAGCAGCTTAGGACAGGGGGCGATTAGTGAAAAACTGTTTTTT; CDR3: CASSLGQGAISEKLFF
V: TRBV7-2; D: NA; J: TRBJ1-2; size: NA; DNA: TGTGCCAGCAGCTTTTCCCGACAGCTCTATGGCTACACCTTC; CDR3: CASSFSRQLYGYTF
V: TRBV29-1; D: NA; J: TRBJ1-2; size: NA; DNA: TGCAGCGTTGAACGCCGTGGGTATGGCTACACCTTC; CDR3: CSVERRGYGYTF